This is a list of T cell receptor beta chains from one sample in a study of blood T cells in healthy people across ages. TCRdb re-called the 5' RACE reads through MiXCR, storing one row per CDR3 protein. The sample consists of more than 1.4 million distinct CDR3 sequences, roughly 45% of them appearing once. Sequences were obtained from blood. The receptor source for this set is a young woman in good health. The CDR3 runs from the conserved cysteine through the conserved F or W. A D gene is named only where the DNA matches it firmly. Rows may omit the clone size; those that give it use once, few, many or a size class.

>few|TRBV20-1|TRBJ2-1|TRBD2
TGCAGTGCTAGAGATGAGAGCGGGAGGCTCCCGTTCTTC
CSARDESGRLPFF
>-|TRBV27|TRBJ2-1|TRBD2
TGTGCCAGCAGTCCCGGACTAGCGGGGGTCCGCAATGAGCAGTTCTTC
CASSPGLAGVRNEQFF
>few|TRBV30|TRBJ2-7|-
TGTGCCGGGTCCGGAGGGCTGTACGAGCAGTACTTC
CAGSGGLYEQYF
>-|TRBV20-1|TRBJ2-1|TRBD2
TGCAGTGCTAGTTTATGGACTAGCCGATCACCTAGTTCCAATGAGCAGTTCTTC
CSASLWTSRSPSSNEQFF
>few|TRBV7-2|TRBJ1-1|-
TGTGCCAGCAGCCTAACTTTGACAGAGAACACTGAAGCTTTCTTT
CASSLTLTENTEAFF
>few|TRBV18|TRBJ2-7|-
TGTGCCAGCTCACCACGAGACCATAATGAGCAGTACTTC
CASSPRDHNEQYF
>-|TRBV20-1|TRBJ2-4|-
TGCAGTGCTAGAGACAGGGGACGAGGAGAGTTTCTAGCCAAAAACATTCAGTACTTC
CSARDRGRGEFLAKNIQYF
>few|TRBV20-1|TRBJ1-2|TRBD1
TGCAGTGCTAGAGAGGCGATGACAGGGCCCTCATATGGCTACACCTTC
CSAREAMTGPSYGYTF
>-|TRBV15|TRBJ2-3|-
TGTGCCACCAGCGCTCGGGCAGATACGCAGTATTTT
CATSARADTQYF
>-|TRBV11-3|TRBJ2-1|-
TGTGCCAGCAGCCCAGCGGTAGGGCACAATGAGCAGTTCTTC
CASSPAVGHNEQFF
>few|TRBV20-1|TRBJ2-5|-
TGCAGTGCCGGGCCCAGCGAAAGGGAGACCCAGTACTTC
CSAGPSERETQYF
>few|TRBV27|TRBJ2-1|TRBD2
TGTGCCAGCAGTCCACCAGGACTAGCGGGGAGTAGTGAGCAGTTCTTC
CASSPPGLAGSSEQFF
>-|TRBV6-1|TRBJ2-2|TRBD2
TGTGCCAGCGGCGCCCTAGCGGGAGCCGTCACCGGGGAGCTGTTTTTT
CASGALAGAVTGELFF
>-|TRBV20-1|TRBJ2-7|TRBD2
TGCAGTGCTCGGGGACTAGCGGGAGTTCTCTACGAGCAGTACTTC
CSARGLAGVLYEQYF
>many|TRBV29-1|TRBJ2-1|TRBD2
TGCAGCGTTGAGGGGCTAGCGGGATACAATGAGCAGTTCTTC
CSVEGLAGYNEQFF
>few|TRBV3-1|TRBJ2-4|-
TGTGCCAGCAGCCAAGATGGGAGAACCAAAAACATTCAGTACTTC
CASSQDGRTKNIQYF
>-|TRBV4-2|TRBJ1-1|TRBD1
TGTGCCAGCAGCCAAGAGGGACAGGGGTCGCTGAACGCTGAAGCTTTCTTT
CASSQEGQGSLNAEAFF
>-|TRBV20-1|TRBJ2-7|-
TGCAGTGCTCTTTCTTACCGGGGGCTCACCTACGAGCAGTACTTC
CSALSYRGLTYEQYF
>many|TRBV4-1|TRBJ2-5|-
TGCGCCAGCAGCCAAGGCCCTGAGACCCAGTACTTC
CASSQGPETQYF
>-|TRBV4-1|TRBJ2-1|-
TGCGCCAGCAGCCAAGGGACAACCACCTACAATGAGCAGTTCTTC
CASSQGTTTYNEQFF
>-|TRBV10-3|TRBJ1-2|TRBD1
TGTGCCGTGGGACAGGGCCCCCTCTATGGCTACACCTTC
CAVGQGPLYGYTF
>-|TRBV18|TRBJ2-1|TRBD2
TGTGCCAGCTCACCCCTAACCGGGACTAGTCTCTCCAATGAGCAGTTCTTC
CASSPLTGTSLSNEQFF
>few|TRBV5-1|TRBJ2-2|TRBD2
TGCGCCAGCAGCACCGGGGACTATTCCGGGGAGCTGTTTTTT
CASSTGDYSGELFF
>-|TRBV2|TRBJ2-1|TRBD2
TGTGCCAGCAGAAGGACTAGCTCCGTTGAGCAGTTCTTC
CASRRTSSVEQFF
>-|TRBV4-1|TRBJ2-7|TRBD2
TGCGCCAGCAGCCAAGATGCTAGCGGGAGGTACAATGAGCAGTACTTC
CASSQDASGRYNEQYF
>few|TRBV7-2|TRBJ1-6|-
TGTGCCAGCAGCCCGATAGGGTATACTTCACCCCTCCACTTT
CASSPIGYTSPLHF
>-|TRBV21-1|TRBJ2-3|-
TGTGCCAGCAGCAAAGCGCGGGAACTAGCGGGAGGGTCGGATACGCAGTATTTT
CASSKARELAGGSDTQYF
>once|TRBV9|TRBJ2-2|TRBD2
TGTGCCAGCAGCGTAGGGACTAGCGGGGTAATGACCGGGGAGCTGTTTTTT
CASSVGTSGVMTGELFF
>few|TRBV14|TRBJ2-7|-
TGTGCCAGCAGCCAATTGGCAGGACCCTACGAGCAGTACTTC
CASSQLAGPYEQYF
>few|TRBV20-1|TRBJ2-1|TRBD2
TGCAGTGCTAGACTAGCGGGGGGGCGAAATGAGCAGTTCTTC
CSARLAGGRNEQFF
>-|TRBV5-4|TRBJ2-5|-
TGTGCCAGCAGCTTCCGGGTCCGGGACCCTTCGACGCAGTACTTC
CASSFRVRDPSTQYF